Listed below are T cell receptor beta chains from one sample, sequenced in a study of CD8+ T cells in alopecia areata. Profiled with immunoSEQ multiplex PCR; TCRdb holds only in-frame clones, not every one. The data hold roughly 120,000 clones, with 58% observed a single time. The input for sequencing was CD8+ T cells sorted from blood, taken at week 4, from a patient treated with tofacitinib. These receptor sequences come from a human donor with alopecia areata. Each CDR3 is given with its conserved first and last residue. D genes are given only for firm matches. Size is stated for part of the rows, as once, few or many counts, or as a class when the clone is expanded.

V gene	clone size	CDR3 length	D gene	J gene	CDR3 DNA	CDR3 protein
TRBV28	few	14	-	TRBJ1-4	TGTGCCAGCGGGCCCACTTCAACTAATGAAAAACTGTTTTTT	CASGPTSTNEKLFF
TRBV7-8	-	16	TRBD1	TRBJ2-7	TGTGCCAGCAGCTTAGGGGGGACAGGCGAATGGAACGAGCAGTACTTC	CASSLGGTGEWNEQYF
TRBV29-1	-	13	-	TRBJ1-2	TGCAGCGTCCGTACGACAAACCATTGGGGCTACACCTTC	CSVRTTNHWGYTF
TRBV29-1	-	12	-	TRBJ2-2	TGCAGCGTTGTAACGAACACCGGGGAGCTGTTTTTT	CSVVTNTGELFF
TRBV30	-	13	TRBD1	TRBJ2-7	TGTGCCTGGAGTGTGGGACAGGGGATCGAGCAGTACTTC	CAWSVGQGIEQYF
TRBV9	-	14	-	TRBJ1-6	TGTGCCAGCAGCGTGGGGGATTTTAATTCACCCCTCCACTTT	CASSVGDFNSPLHF
TRBV28	-	16	TRBD2	TRBJ2-5	TGTGCCAGCAGTCGGGTAACTAGCGGAGAACAAGAGACCCAGTACTTC	CASSRVTSGEQETQYF
TRBV10-3	many	16	TRBD1	TRBJ2-7	TGTGCCATCAGTGAGACCTGGACAGGGGGACCCTACGAGCAGTACTTC	CAISETWTGGPYEQYF
TRBV29-1	-	14	-	TRBJ2-5	TGCAGCGTTGAAGATTGGGACCACCAAGAGACCCAGTACTTC	CSVEDWDHQETQYF
TRBV29-1	few	13	-	TRBJ1-1	TGCAGCGTGACACAGCGAACCCAAGCTGAAGCTTTCTTT	CSVTQRTQAEAFF
TRBV30	-	12	-	TRBJ1-2	-	CAWASGTAVSTF
TRBV4-2	once	15	TRBD2	TRBJ2-3	TGTGCCAGCAGCCTAAGCGGGGGGCCCCCAGATACGCAGTATTTT	CASSLSGGPPDTQYF
TRBV30	-	15	TRBD2	TRBJ2-1	TGTGCCTGGAGTGTAGTGGCGGGGGGGCGCGATGAGCAGTTCTTC	CAWSVVAGGRDEQFF
TRBV29-1	-	11	-	TRBJ1-2	TGCAGCGTTCAGGCGAACTATGGCTACACCTTC	CSVQANYGYTF
TRBV29-1	-	12	-	TRBJ2-2	TGCAGCGCGGATCAGGACACCGGGGAGCTGTTTTTT	CSADQDTGELFF
TRBV27	-	18	TRBD2	TRBJ2-3	TGTGCCAGCAGTCTCCTGCCCATAGCGGGGGGGCGATCAGATACGCAGTATTTT	CASSLLPIAGGRSDTQYF